The present TCR beta chain was sequenced within a study of blood T cell repertoires in COVID-19. Study-wide background: Sites across the United States, Italy and Spain contributed samples from acute and convalescent COVID-19.

Methods used by the authors: From reference gene primer amplification, estimates of nucleated cell counts were derived. Produced via immunoSEQ multiplex PCR; TCRdb's table is partial and in-frame only. V and J calls and clone size are as listed in that table; D and trimming were resolved from the DNA. The sample records some 120,000 clones, around 91% being singletons. CDR3 length: 16 residues. Trimming removed 2 bases from V and 3 bases from J; junction bases left unmatched: 5. The germline V gene encodes CDR1 SGHVS and CDR2 FQNEAQ. The chain uses TRBV7-8 and TRBJ1-3; 9 bases agree with TRBD1. The sequence derives from a man aged 65 to 85 with active or convalescent COVID-19. Sequencing was done on a sample of peripheral blood. The chain's CDR3 is CASSLWGQGIGNTIYF. The CDR3, as DNA: TGTGCCAGCAGCTTATGGGGACAGGGCATTGGAAACACCATATATTTT.